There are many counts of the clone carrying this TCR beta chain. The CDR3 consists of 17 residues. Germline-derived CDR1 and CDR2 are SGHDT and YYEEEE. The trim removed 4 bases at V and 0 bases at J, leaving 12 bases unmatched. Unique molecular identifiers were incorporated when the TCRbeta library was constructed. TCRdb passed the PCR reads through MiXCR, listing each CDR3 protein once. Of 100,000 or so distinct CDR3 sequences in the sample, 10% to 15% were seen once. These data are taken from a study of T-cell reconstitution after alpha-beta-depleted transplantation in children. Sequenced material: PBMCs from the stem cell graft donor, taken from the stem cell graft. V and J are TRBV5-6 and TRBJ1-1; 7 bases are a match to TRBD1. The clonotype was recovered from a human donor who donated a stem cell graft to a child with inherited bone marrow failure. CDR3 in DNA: TGTGCCAGCAGCGGGCTGGACAGGAGATACATGAACACTGAAGCTTTCTTT. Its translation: CASSGLDRRYMNTEAFF. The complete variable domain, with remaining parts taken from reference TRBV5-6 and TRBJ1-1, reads DAGVTQSPTHLIKTRGQQVTLRCSPKSGHDTVSWYQQALGQGPQFIFQYYEEEERQRGNFPDRFSGHQFPNYSSELNVNALLLGDSALYLCASSGLDRRYMNTEAFFGQGTRLTVV.